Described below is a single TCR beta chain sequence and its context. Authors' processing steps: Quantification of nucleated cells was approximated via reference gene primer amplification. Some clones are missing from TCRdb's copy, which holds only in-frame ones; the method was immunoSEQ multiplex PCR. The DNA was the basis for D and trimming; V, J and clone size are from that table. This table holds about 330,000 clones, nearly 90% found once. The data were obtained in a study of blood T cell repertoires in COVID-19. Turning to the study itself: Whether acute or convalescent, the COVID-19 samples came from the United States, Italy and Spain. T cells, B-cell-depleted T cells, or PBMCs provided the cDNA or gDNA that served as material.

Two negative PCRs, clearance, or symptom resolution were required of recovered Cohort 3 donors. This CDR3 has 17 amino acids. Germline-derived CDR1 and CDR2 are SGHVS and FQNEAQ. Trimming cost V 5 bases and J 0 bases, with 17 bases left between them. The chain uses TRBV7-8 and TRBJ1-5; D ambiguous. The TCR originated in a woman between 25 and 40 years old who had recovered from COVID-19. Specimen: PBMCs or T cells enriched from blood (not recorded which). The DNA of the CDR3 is TGTGCCAGCAGCCCTTCCAGGCGGGGAATTAGCAATCAGCCCCAGCATTTT. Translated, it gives CASSPSRRGISNQPQHF.